This T cell receptor beta chain comes out of a study of beta chain features in type 1 diabetes. This clone has more than one count but fewer than ten. Expressed TCRB transcripts got sequenced, as all isolated RNA was reverse transcribed. Libraries were prepared by immunoSEQ multiplex PCR; TCRdb keeps only in-frame clonotypes and omits some of them. The sample shows about 180,000 clones, about an eighth of them seen only once. On average, the one heparinised blood draw given by each donor was roughly 100 mL. V shed 2 bases and J 8 bases; nucleotides not matched to a gene: 6. From germline, CDR1 is SGHTA and CDR2 FQGTGA. This CDR3 region has 14 residues.

The receptor was derived from a woman aged 18-29 years in good health. The chain is built from TRBV7-3 and TRBJ2-1, with 7 positions matching TRBD2. Sequences were obtained from central memory CD4+ T cells from blood. The CDR3 region is CASSLGEGVDEQFF. CDR3 nucleotide sequence: TGTGCCAGCAGCTTAGGGGAGGGAGTGGATGAGCAGTTCTTC.